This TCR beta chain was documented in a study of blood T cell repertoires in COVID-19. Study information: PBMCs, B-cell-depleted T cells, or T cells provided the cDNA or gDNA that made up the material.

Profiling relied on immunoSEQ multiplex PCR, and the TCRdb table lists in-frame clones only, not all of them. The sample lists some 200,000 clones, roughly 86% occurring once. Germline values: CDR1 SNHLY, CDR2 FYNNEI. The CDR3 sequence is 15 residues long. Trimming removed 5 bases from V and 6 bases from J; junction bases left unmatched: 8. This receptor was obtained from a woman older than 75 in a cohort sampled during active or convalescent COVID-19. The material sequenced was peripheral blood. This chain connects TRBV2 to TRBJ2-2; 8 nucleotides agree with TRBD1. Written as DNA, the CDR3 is TGTGCCAGCAGTTCGGGACAGGTAAAGGCCGGGGAGCTGTTTTTT. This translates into CASSSGQVKAGELFF. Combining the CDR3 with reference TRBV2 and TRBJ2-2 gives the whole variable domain EPEVTQTPSHQVTQMGQEVILRCVPISNHLYFYWYRQILGQKVEFLVSFYNNEISEKSEIFDDQFSVERPDGSNFTLKIRSTKLEDSAMYFCASSSGQVKAGELFFGEGSRLTVL.